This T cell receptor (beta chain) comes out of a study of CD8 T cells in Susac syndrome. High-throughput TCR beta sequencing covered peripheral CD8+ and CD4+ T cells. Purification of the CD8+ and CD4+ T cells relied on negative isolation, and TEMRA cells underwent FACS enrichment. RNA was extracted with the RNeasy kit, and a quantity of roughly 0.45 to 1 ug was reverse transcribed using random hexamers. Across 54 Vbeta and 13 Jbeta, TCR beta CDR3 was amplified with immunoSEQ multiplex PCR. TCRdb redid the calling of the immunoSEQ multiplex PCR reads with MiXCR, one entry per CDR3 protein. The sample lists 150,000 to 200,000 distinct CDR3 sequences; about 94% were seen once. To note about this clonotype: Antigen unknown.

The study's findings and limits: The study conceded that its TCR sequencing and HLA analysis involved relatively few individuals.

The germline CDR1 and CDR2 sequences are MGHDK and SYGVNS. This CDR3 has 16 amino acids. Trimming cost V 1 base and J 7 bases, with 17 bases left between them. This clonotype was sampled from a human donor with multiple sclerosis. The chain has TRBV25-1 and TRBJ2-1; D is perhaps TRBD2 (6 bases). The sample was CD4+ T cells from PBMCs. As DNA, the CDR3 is TGTGCCAGCAGTGAATCTGGCGGGGCCAGAGGTAATGAGCAGTTCTTC. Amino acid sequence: CASSESGGARGNEQFF.